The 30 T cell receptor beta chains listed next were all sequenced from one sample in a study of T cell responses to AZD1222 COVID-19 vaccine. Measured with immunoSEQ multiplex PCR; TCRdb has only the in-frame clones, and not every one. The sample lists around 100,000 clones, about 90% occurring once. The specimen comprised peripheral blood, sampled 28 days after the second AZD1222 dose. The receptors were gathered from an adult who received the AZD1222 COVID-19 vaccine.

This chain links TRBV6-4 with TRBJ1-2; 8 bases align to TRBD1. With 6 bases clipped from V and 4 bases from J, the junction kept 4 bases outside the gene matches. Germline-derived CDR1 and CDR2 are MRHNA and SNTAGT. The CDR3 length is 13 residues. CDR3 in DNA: TGTGCCAGCAGCCAGACAGGGGCCTATGGCTACACCTTC. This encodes CASSQTGAYGYTF.

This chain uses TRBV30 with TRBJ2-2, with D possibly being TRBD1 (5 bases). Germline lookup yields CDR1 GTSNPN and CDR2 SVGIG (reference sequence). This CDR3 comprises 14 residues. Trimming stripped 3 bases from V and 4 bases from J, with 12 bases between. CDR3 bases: TGTGCCTGGAGCCTCGACAGCCGCACCGGGGAGCTGTTTTTT. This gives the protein CAWSLDSRTGELFF.

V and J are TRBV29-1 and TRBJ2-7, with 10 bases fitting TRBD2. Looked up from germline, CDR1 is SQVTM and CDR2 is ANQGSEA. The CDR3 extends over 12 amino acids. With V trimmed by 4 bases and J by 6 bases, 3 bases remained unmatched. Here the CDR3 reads CSVASGRLEQYF. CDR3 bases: TGCAGCGTTGCTAGCGGGAGACTCGAGCAGTACTTC.

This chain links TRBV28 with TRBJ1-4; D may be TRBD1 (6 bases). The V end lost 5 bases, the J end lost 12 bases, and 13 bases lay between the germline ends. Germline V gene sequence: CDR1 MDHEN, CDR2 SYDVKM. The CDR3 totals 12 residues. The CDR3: CASSMGDRQLFF. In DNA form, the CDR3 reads TGTGCCAGCAGTATGGGTGACAGGCAACTGTTTTTT.

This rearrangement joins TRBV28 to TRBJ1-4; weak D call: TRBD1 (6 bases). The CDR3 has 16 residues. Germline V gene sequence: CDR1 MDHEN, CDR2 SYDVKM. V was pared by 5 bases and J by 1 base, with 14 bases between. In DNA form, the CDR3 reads TGTGCCAGCAGTCCAACTCCGGGACAAACTAATGAAAAACTGTTTTTT. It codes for CASSPTPGQTNEKLFF.

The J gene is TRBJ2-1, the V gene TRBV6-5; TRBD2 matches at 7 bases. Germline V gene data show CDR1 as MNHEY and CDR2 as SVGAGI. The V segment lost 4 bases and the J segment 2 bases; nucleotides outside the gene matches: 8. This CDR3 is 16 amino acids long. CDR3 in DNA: TGTGCCAGCAGTTTATACACTAGCGATCCCTACAATGAGCAGTTCTTC. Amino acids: CASSLYTSDPYNEQFF.

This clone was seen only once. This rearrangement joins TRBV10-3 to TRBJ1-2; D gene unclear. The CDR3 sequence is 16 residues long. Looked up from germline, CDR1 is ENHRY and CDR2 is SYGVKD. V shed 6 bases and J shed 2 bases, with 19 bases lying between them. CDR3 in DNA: TGTGCCATCAGCGATTCCCCGGGGTCGATGAACTATGGCTACACCTTC. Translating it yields CAISDSPGSMNYGYTF.

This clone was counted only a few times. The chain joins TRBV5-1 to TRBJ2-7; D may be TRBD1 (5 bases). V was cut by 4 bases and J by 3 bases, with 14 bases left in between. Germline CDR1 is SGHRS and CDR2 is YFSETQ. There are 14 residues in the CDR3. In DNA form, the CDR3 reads TGCGCCAGCAGCCTAACGGCAGGGAACTACGAGCAGTACTTC. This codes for CASSLTAGNYEQYF.

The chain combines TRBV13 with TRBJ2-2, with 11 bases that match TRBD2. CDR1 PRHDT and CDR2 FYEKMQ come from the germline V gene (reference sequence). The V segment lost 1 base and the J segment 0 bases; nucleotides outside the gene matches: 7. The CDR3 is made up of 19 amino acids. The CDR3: CASSLAGLAGDANTGELFF. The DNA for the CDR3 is TGTGCCAGCAGCTTAGCTGGACTAGCGGGCGACGCGAACACCGGGGAGCTGTTTTTT.

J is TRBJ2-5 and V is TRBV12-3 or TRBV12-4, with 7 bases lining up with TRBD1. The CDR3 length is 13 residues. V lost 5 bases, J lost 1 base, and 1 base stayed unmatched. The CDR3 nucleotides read TGTGCCAGCAGTAGACAGGGCCAAGAGACCCAGTACTTC. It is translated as CASSRQGQETQYF.

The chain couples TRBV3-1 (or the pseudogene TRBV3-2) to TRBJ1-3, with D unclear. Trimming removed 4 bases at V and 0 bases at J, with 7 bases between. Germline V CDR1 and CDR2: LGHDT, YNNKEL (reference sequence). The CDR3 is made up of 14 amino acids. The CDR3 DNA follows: TGTGCCAGCAGCCCATCATCCTCTGGAAACACCATATATTTT. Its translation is CASSPSSSGNTIYF.

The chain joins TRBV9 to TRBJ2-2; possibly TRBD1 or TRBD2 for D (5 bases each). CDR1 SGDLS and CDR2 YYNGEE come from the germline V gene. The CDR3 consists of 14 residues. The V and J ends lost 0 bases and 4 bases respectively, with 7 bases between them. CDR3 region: CASSVAGPTGELFF. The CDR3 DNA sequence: TGTGCCAGCAGCGTAGCGGGACCCACCGGGGAGCTGTTTTTT.

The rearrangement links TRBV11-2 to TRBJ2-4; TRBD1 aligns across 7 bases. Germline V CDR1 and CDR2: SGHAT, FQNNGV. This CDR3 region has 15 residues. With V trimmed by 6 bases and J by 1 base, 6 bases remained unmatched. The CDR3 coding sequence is TGTGCCAGCAGTCCACCGGGACAGGCCAAAAACATTCAGTACTTC. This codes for CASSPPGQAKNIQYF.

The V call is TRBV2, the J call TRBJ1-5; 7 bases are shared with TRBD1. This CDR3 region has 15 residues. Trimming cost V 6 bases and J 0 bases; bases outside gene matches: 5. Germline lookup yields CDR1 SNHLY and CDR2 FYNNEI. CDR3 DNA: TGTGCCAGCAGATTAGGGGGCTCTAGCAATCAGCCCCAGCATTTT. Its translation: CASRLGGSSNQPQHF.

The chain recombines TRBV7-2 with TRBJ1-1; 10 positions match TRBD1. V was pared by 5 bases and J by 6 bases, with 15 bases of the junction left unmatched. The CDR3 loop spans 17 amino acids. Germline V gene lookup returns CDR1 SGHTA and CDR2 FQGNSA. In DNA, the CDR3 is TGTGCCAGCAGCACCCGAACCTGGACAGGGGGGGTGTCTGAAGCTTTCTTT. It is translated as CASSTRTWTGGVSEAFF.

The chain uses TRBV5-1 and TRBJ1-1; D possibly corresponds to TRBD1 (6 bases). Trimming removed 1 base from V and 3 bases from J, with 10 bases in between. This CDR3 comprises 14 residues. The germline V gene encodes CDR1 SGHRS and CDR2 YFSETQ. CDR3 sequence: CASSLRGQDTEAFF. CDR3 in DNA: TGCGCCAGCAGCTTGCGGGGGCAGGACACTGAAGCTTTCTTT.

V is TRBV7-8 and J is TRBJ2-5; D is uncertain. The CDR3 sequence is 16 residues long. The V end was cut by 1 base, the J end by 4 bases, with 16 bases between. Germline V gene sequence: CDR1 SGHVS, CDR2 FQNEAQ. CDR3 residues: CASSLGTSYLRETQYF. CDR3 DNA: TGTGCCAGCAGCTTAGGCACCTCTTATCTGCGAGAGACCCAGTACTTC.

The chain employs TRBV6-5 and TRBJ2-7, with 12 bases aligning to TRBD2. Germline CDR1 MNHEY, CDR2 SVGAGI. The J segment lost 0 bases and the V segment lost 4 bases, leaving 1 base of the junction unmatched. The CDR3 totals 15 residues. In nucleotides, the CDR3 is TGTGCCAGCAGTTCTAGCGGGAGGGCCTCCTACGAGCAGTACTTC. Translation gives CASSSSGRASYEQYF.

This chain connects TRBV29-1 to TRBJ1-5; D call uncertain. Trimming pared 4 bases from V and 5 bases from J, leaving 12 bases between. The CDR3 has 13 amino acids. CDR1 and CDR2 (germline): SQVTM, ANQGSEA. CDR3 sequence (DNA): TGCAGCGTTGGAAGCTCCGGCGATCAGCCCCAGCATTTT. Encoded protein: CSVGSSGDQPQHF.

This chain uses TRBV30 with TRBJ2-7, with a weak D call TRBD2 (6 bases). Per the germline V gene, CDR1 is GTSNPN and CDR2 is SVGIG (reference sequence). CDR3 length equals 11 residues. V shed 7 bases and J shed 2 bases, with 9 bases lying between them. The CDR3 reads CAYSGAYEQYF. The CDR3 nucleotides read TGTGCCTACTCGGGAGCCTACGAGCAGTACTTC.

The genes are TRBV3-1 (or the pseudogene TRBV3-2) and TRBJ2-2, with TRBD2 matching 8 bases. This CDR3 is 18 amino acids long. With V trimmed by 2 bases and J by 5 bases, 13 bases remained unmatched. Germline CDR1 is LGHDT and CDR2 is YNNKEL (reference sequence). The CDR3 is CASSQTSGKHQTTGELFF. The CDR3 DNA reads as TGTGCCAGCAGCCAAACTAGCGGTAAACACCAGACAACCGGGGAGCTGTTTTTT.

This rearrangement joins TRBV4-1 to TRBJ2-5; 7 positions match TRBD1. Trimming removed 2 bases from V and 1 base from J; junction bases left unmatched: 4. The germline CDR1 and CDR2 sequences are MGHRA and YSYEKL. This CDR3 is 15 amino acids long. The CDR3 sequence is CASSQLGQSQETQYF. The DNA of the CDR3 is TGCGCCAGCAGCCAATTGGGACAGTCCCAAGAGACCCAGTACTTC.

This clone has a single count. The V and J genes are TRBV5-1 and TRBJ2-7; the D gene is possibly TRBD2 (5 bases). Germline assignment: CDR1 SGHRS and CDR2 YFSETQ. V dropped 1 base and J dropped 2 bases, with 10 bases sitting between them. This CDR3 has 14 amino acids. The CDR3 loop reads CASSLKRTPYEQYF. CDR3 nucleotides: TGCGCCAGCAGCTTGAAGCGGACCCCCTACGAGCAGTACTTC. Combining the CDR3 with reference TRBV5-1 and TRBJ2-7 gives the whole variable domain KAGVTQTPRYLIKTRGQQVTLSCSPISGHRSVSWYQQTPGQGLQFLFEYFSETQRNKGNFPGRFSGRQFSNSRSEMNVSTLELGDSALYLCASSLKRTPYEQYFGPGTRLTVT.

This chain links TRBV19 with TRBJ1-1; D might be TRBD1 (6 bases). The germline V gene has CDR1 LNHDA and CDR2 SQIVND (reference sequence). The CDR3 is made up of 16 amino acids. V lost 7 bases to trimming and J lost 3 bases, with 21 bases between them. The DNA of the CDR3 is TGTGCCAGTATAACTCGTCCGGGGGCGGGCGACACTGAAGCTTTCTTT. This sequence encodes CASITRPGAGDTEAFF. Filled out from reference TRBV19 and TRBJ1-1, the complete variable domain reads DGGITQSPKYLFRKEGQNVTLSCEQNLNHDAMYWYRQDPGQGLRLIYYSQIVNDFQKGDIAEGYSVSREKKESFPLTVTSAQKNPTAFYLCASITRPGAGDTEAFFGQGTRLTVV.

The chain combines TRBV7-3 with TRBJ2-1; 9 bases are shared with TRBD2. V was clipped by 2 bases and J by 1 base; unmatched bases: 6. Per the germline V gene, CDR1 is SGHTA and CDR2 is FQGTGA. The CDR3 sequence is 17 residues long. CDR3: CASSLWGSGSSYNEQFF. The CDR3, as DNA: TGTGCCAGCAGCTTATGGGGTAGCGGGAGTTCCTACAATGAGCAGTTCTTC.

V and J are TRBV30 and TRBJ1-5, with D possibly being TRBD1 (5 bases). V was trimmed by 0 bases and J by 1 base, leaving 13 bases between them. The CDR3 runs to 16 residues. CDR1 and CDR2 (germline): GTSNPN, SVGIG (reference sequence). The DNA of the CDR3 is TGTGCCTGGAGTGTTAGGCAAGGGGTGAGCAATCAGCCCCAGCATTTT. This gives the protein CAWSVRQGVSNQPQHF.

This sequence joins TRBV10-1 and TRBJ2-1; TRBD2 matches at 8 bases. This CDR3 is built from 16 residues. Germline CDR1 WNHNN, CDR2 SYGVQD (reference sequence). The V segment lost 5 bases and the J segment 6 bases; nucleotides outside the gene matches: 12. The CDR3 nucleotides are TGCGCCAGCAGTCCGCCCCTTACGGGAGGGCGCAATGAGCAGTTCTTC. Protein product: CASSPPLTGGRNEQFF.

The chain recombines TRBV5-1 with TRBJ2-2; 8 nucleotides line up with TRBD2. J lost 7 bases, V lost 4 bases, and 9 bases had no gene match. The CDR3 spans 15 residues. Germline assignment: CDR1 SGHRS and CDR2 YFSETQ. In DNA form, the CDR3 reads TGCGCCAGCAGCGACGTAGCGGGAACGATCGGGGAGCTGTTTTTT. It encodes CASSDVAGTIGELFF. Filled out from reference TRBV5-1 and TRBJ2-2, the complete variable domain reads KAGVTQTPRYLIKTRGQQVTLSCSPISGHRSVSWYQQTPGQGLQFLFEYFSETQRNKGNFPGRFSGRQFSNSRSEMNVSTLELGDSALYLCASSDVAGTIGELFFGEGSRLTVL.

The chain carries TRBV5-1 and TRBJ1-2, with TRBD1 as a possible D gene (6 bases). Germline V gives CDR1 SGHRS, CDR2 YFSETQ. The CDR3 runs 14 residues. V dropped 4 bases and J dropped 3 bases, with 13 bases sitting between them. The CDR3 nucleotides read TGCGCCAGCAGCGGGGACACCGGTCACTATGGCTACACCTTC. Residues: CASSGDTGHYGYTF.

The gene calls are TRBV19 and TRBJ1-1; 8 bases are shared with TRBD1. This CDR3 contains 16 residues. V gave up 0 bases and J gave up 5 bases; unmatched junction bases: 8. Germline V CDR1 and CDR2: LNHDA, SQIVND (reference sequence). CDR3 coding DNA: TGTGCCAGTAGTATAGATCTGGGAACAGGGGGAACTGAAGCTTTCTTT. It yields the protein CASSIDLGTGGTEAFF.